This TCR beta chain emerged from a study of OX40 agonist ivuxolimab in advanced cancers. Looking at the study overall: Patients in the trial were receiving intravenous ivuxolimab every 2 weeks, at doses of 0.01 to 10 mg/kg. Study conclusions and caveats: Expanded clones tended on average to be more numerous among CD8+ T cells than CD4+.

The repertoire was sequenced with immunoSEQ multiplex PCR; TCRdb's copy has only in-frame clones and lacks some. The sample has roughly 72,000 clones; roughly 80% are singletons. With regard to this clone: Its antigen is not known.

This CDR3 has 16 residues. V was pared by 1 base and J by 4 bases, with 16 bases between. The germline gives CDR1 PRHDT, CDR2 FYEKMQ (reference sequence). The V gene is TRBV13, the J gene TRBJ1-1; perhaps TRBD1 as D (5 bases). The TCR was taken from an adult with an advanced solid tumor such as melanoma, head and neck, liver or kidney cancer. The sample here was CD4+ or CD8+ T cells sorted from blood, taken in a trial of the OX40 agonist ivuxolimab. CDR3 nucleotide sequence: TGTGCCAGCAGCTTAGAGATGGGCGGGGCACCCACTGAAGCTTTCTTT. Encoded protein: CASSLEMGGAPTEAFF.